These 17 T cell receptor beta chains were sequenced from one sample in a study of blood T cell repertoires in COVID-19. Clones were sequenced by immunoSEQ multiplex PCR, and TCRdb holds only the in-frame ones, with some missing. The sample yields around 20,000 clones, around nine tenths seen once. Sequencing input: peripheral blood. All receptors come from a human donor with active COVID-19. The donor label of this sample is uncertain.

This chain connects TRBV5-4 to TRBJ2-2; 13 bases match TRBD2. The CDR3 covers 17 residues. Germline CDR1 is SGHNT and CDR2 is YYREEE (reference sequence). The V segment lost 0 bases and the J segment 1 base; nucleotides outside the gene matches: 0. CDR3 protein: CASSLGTSGRNTGELFF. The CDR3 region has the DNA TGTGCCAGCAGCTTGGGGACTAGCGGGAGGAACACCGGGGAGCTGTTTTTT.

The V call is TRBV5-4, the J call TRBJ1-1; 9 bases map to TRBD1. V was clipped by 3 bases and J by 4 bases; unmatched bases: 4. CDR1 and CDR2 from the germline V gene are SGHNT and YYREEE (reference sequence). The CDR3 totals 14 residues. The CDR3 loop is CASSSGQGGTEAFF. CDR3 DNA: TGTGCCAGCAGCTCGGGACAGGGTGGCACTGAAGCTTTCTTT.

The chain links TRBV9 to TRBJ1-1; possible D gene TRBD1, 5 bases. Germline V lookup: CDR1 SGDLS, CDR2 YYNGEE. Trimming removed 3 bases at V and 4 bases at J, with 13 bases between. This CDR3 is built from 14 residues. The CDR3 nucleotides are TGTGCCAGCAGCGCTATCTCCGGGGGCACTGAAGCTTTCTTT. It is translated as CASSAISGGTEAFF.

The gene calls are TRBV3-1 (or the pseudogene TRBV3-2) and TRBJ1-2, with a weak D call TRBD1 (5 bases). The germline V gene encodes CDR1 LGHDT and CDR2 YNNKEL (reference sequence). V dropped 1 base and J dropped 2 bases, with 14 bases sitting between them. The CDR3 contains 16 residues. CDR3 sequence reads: CASSQAQGPGNYGYTF. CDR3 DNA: TGTGCCAGCAGCCAAGCGCAGGGCCCAGGGAACTATGGCTACACCTTC.

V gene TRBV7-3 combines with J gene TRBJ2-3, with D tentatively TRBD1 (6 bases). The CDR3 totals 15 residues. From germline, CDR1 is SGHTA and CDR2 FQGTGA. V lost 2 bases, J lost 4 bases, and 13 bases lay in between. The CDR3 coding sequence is TGTGCCAGCAGCTTAGGTGGGCCAGGGGCAGATACGCAGTATTTT. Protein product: CASSLGGPGADTQYF. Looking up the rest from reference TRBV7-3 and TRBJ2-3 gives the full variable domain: GAGVSQTPSNKVTEKGKYVELRCDPISGHTALYWYRQSLGQGPEFLIYFQGTGAADDSGLPNDRFFAVRPEGSVSTLKIQRTERGDSAVYLCASSLGGPGADTQYFGPGTRLTVL.

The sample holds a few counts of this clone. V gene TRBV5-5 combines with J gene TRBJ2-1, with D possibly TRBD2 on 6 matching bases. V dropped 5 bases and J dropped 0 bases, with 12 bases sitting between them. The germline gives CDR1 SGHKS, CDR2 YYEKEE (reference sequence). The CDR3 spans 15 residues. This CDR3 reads CASSTSWSSYNEQFF. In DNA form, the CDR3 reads TGTGCCAGCAGTACTAGCTGGAGCTCCTACAATGAGCAGTTCTTC.

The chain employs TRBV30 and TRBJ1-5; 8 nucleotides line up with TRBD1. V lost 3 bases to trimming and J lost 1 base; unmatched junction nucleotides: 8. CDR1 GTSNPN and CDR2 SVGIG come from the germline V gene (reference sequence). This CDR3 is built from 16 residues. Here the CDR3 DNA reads TGTGCCTGGAGCGTACAGGGGGGGATGAGCAATCAGCCCCAGCATTTT. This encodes CAWSVQGGMSNQPQHF.

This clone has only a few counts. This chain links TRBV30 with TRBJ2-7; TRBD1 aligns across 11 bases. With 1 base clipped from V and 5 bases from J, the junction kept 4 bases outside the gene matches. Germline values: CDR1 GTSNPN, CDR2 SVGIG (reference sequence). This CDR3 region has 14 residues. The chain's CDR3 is CAWSADRGLHEQYF. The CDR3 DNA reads TGTGCCTGGAGTGCGGACAGGGGGCTTCACGAGCAGTACTTC.

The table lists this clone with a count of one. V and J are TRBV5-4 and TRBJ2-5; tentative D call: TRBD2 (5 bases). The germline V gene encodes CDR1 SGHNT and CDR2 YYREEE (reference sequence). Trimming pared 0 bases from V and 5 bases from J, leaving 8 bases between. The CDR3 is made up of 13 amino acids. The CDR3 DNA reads TGTGCCAGCAGCTTGGATCCGGGGGAGACCCAGTACTTC. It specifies CASSLDPGETQYF. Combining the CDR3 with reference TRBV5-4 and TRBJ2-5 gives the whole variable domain ETGVTQSPTHLIKTRGQQVTLRCSSQSGHNTVSWYQQALGQGPQFIFQYYREEENGRGNFPPRFSGLQFPNYSSELNVNALELDDSALYLCASSLDPGETQYFGPGTRLLVL.

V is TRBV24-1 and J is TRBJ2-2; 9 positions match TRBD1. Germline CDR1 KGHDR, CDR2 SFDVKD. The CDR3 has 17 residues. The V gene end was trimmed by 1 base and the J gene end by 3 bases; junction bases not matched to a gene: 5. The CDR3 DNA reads TGTGCCACCAGTGATTTAACAGGGGGCGCGGACACCGGGGAGCTGTTTTTT. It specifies CATSDLTGGADTGELFF.

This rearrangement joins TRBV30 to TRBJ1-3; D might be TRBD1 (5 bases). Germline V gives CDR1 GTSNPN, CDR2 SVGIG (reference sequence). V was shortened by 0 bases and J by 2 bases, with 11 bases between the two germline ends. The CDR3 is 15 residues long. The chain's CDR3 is CAWSVRRTTGNTIYF. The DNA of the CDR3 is TGTGCCTGGAGTGTACGTCGGACAACTGGAAACACCATATATTTT.

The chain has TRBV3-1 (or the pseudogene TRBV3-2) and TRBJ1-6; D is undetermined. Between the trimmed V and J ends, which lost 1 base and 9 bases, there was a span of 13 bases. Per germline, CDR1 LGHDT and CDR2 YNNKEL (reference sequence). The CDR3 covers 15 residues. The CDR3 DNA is TGTGCCAGCAGCCAAGTTGATAGGAGAGCTTCACCCCTCCACTTT. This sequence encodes CASSQVDRRASPLHF.

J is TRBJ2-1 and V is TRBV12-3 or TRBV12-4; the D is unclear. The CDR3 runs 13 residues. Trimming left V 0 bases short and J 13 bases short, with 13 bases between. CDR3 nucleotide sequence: TGTGCCAGCAGTTTAGCGCGGAGAAAGGTACAGTTCTTC. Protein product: CASSLARRKVQFF.

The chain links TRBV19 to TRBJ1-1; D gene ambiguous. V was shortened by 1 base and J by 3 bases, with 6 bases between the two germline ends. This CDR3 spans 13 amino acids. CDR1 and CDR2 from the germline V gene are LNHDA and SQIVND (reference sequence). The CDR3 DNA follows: TGTGCCAGTAGTATAGGGTCGGACACTGAAGCTTTCTTT. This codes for CASSIGSDTEAFF.

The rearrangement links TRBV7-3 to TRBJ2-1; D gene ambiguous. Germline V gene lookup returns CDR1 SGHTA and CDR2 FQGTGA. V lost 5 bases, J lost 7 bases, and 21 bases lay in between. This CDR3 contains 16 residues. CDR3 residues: CASSNPWAGLGNEQFF. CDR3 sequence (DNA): TGTGCCAGCAGCAACCCCTGGGCAGGCCTTGGGAATGAGCAGTTCTTC. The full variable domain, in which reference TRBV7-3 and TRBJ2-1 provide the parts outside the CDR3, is GAGVSQTPSNKVTEKGKYVELRCDPISGHTALYWYRQSLGQGPEFLIYFQGTGAADDSGLPNDRFFAVRPEGSVSTLKIQRTERGDSAVYLCASSNPWAGLGNEQFFGPGTRLTVL.

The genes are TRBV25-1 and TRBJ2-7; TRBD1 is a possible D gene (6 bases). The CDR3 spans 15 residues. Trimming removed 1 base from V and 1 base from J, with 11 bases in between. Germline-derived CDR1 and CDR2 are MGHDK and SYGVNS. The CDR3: CASSESGQLSYEQYF. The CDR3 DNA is TGTGCCAGCAGTGAATCCGGACAGCTTTCCTACGAGCAGTACTTC.

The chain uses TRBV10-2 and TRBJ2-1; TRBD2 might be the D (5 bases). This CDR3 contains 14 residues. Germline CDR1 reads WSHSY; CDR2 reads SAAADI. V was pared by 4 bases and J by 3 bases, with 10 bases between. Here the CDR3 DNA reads TGCGCCAGCAGTGGCGGACTTTACTACAATGAGCAGTTCTTC. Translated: CASSGGLYYNEQFF.